This is a list of T cell receptor beta chains from one sample in a study of cytomegalovirus exposure and HLA in healthy donors. The repertoire was sequenced with immunoSEQ multiplex PCR; TCRdb's copy has only in-frame clones and lacks some. The repertoire holds 180,000 or so clones, with roughly 84% as singletons. The specimen was PBMCs. The receptors were sampled from a male donor in good health and CMV-seronegative. Each CDR3 is given without its conserved first and last residue.

TRBJ2-7 TRBV28 ASSLWGTSGSYEQY
TRBJ2-2 TRBV7-7 ASSPGQGPAGELF
TRBJ2-7 TRBV7-2 ASGVQGAPEQY
TRBJ2-2 TRBV28 ASLTGGTGELF
TRBJ1-1 TRBV10-3 AIRLDRGHTEAF
TRBJ2-5 TRBV14 ASSQDDIVYGKETQY
TRBJ2-1 TRBV7-3 ASSSKGLAGGAPYNEQF
TRBJ2-7 TRBV28 ASSDHSAGEQY
TRBJ1-2 TRBV19 ASTGQRRIYGYT
TRBJ2-1 TRBV11-2 ASSLVLAGASSYNEQF
TRBJ2-5 TRBV6-5 ASSSQGETQY
TRBJ1-1 TRBV5-1 ASSIQGAGTEAF
TRBJ1-1 TRBV10-3 AIQGLNTEAF
TRBJ1-1 TRBV29-1 SVDGAYEAF
TRBJ2-2 TRBV27 ASSLLFSRNTGELF
TRBJ2-4 TRBV2 ASSEALRDRGY
TRBJ2-1 TRBV7-6 ASSFPGNEQF
TRBJ2-1 TRBV7-2 ASSQLAGGTYNEQF
TRBJ2-5 TRBV19 ASSALRRGSQETQY
TRBJ1-6 TRBV18 ASSPNEASLNSPLH
TRBJ2-5 TRBV6-1 ASSATGTAIQETQY
TRBJ1-1 TRBV10-3 AISLEGLGTEAF
TRBJ1-6 TRBV19 ASSTTPGHRESPLH
TRBJ1-5 TRBV28 ASSGGTGTG
TRBJ2-3 TRBV19 ASTLGAGGQDTQY
TRBJ1-2 TRBV10-3 AISAKLGARNYGYT
TRBJ1-1 TRBV29-1 SESPTANTEAF
TRBJ2-7 TRBV18 ASSANTGQSYEQY
TRBJ1-6 TRBV5-1 ASSLSTGLPSPLH
TRBJ2-7 TRBV4-3 ASSQGSGVPYEQY
TRBJ1-2 TRBV28 ASSFGENYGYT
TRBJ2-7 TRBV29-1 SVASGAYEQY
TRBJ2-3 TRBV2 ARSGAGSSDTQY
TRBJ2-2 TRBV15 ATSRERRGELF
TRBJ1-2 TRBV10-1 PPSQGLRGYT
TRBJ2-5 TRBV11-2 ASSLFLAEETQY
TRBJ1-2 TRBV6-1 ASSLTPEEGYT
TRBJ2-7 TRBV6-6 ASTGTSLNEQY
TRBJ1-1 TRBV5-1 ASSFSHQGSGEAF
TRBJ2-4 TRBV5-1 ASSPISSSSYTKNIQY
TRBJ2-5 TRBV7-2 ASSSTSGRARETQY
TRBJ2-3 TRBV2 ASSPDRFSSTDTQY
TRBJ1-1 TRBV28 ASRLGAAGQAF
TRBJ1-1 TRBV19 ASSATLLVIREAF
TRBJ2-5 TRBV4-1 ASSQDSGGLAAIQETQY
TRBJ1-1 TRBV5-1 ASSLARANTEAF
TRBJ1-5 TRBV5-4 ASSIGQGNQPQH
TRBJ1-1 TRBV6-1 ASSEAAIGRTEAF
TRBJ2-3 TRBV6-4 ASSKGVSTDTQY
TRBJ2-7 TRBV10-1 ASSESMRELSGEQY
TRBJ1-5 TRBV7-6 ASLDRFNQPQH
TRBJ1-5 TRBV5-8 ASSSDTRNQPQH